Only a few counts were recorded for the clone carrying this T cell receptor (beta chain). Its antigen remains unknown. MiXCR, applied by TCRdb to the 5' RACE reads, yields one record per CDR3 protein. The table records about 360,000 distinct CDR3 sequences, approximately 15% of them present only once. This CDR3 has 18 amino acids. These data belong to a study of T-cell memory formation after mild COVID-19. Findings of the study overall: Clonal second-wave expansions that peaked on day 37 had unconfirmed SARS-CoV-2 specificity. CD4/CD8 balance characterized clones contracting day 15 to 85, and CD4+ skew characterized later expanders. Clones which contracted sat mainly in CM and EM if CD4+, and in EMRA if CD8+. Pre-infection memory held some responding clones, suggesting pre-existing cross-reactive T cells responded.

The chain recombines TRBV21-1 with TRBJ2-3; TRBD2 is the table's D call, not checked against the DNA. TRBV21-1 is classified as a pseudogene. This sequence originates from a man aged 18 to 29 who had mild COVID-19 (a few samples of this study predate the infection). Cell type and time point are not known. The sample was PBMCs or a T cell subset sorted from them (not recorded which). The DNA of the CDR3 is TGTGCCAGCAGTTATCCGGGGACTAGCCGGAGAGGCACAGATACGCAGTATTTT. The encoded protein is CASSYPGTSRRGTDTQYF.